These 15 T cell receptor beta chains were all obtained from the same sample, sequenced in a study of cytomegalovirus exposure and HLA in healthy donors. The PCR employed 60 Vbeta primers together with 13 Jbeta primers. The data were produced by immunoSEQ multiplex PCR, yet TCRdb's version contains in-frame clones alone and is incomplete. The sample carries about 120,000 clones, about 86% recorded once. Sequenced sample: PBMCs. Receptor source: a woman in her 30s in good health and CMV-seronegative.

This clone was observed a handful of times. V gene TRBV20-1 combines with J gene TRBJ2-1; maybe TRBD1 (5 bases). The CDR3 length is 11 residues. V lost 5 bases and J lost 6, with 8 bases in between. Germline V gene lookup returns CDR1 DFQATT and CDR2 SNEGSKA (reference sequence). The CDR3 sequence: CSAGAINEQFF. The CDR3 DNA reads TGCAGTGCTGGGGCTATCAATGAGCAGTTCTTC.

The chain combines TRBV19 with TRBJ1-5, with D unclear. Trimming took off 6 bases at V and 4 bases at J, with 10 bases between the two ends. CDR1 LNHDA and CDR2 SQIVND come from the germline V gene (reference sequence). The CDR3 has 13 residues. CDR3 nucleotides: TGTGCCAGTAGCCCGACTCTAAATCAGCCCCAGCATTTT. Translated, it gives CASSPTLNQPQHF.

This chain links TRBV19 with TRBJ1-5, with D perhaps matching TRBD1 (5 bases). Germline V gene sequence: CDR1 LNHDA, CDR2 SQIVND (reference sequence). Trimming took off 9 bases at V and 6 bases at J, with 9 bases between the two ends. The CDR3 has 11 amino acids. The CDR3 is CASQGGQPQHF. DNA of the CDR3: TGTGCCAGCCAGGGAGGTCAGCCCCAGCATTTT.

This clone was counted a single time. J is TRBJ2-5 and V is TRBV6-5, with a tentative D call TRBD2 (5 bases). Germline V gene sequence: CDR1 MNHEY, CDR2 SVGAGI. Trimming removed 0 bases at V and 5 bases at J, with 10 bases between. The CDR3 consists of 14 residues. The CDR3 reads CASSYSEVGETQYF. Written as DNA, the CDR3 is TGTGCCAGCAGTTACTCGGAGGTGGGGGAGACCCAGTACTTC.

The gene calls are TRBV28 and TRBJ2-3; 8 bases agree with TRBD1. Germline CDR1 is MDHEN and CDR2 is SYDVKM. The V and J ends lost 7 bases and 4 bases, in that order; junction bases with no gene match: 10. The CDR3 runs to 15 residues. Here the CDR3 reads CASMKRTGPADTQYF. As DNA, the CDR3 is TGTGCCAGCATGAAACGGACAGGGCCCGCAGATACGCAGTATTTT.

This chain joins TRBV2 and TRBJ2-3; D is ambiguous. This CDR3 is built from 14 residues. The V end lost 6 bases, the J end lost 0 bases, and 10 bases lay between the germline ends. Germline V CDR1 and CDR2: SNHLY, FYNNEI. CDR3 loop: CASRQFTSTDTQYF. The CDR3 bases are TGTGCCAGCAGACAGTTTACTAGCACAGATACGCAGTATTTT.

This sequence joins TRBV7-2 and TRBJ2-7; D perhaps matches TRBD2 (5 bases). The V and J ends lost 3 bases and 4 bases respectively, with 16 bases between them. The CDR3 contains 15 residues. Germline loops: CDR1 SGHTA, CDR2 FQGNSA. CDR3 in amino acids: CASSLSVLDSYEQYF. The CDR3 nucleotides are TGTGCCAGCAGCTTGAGTGTGTTGGACTCTTACGAGCAGTACTTC.

This clone was seen just once. This chain links TRBV6-4 with TRBJ2-1; no firm D call. CDR1 MRHNA and CDR2 SNTAGT come from the germline V gene. Between the trimmed V and J ends, which lost 6 bases and 5 bases, there was a span of 11 bases. The CDR3 runs 13 residues. The CDR3 DNA follows: TGTGCCAGCAGCGACGTACTTGACAATGAGCAGTTCTTC. Protein sequence: CASSDVLDNEQFF.

This clone has only a few counts. V usage is TRBV27 and J usage is TRBJ2-7, with 7 bases matching TRBD2. In germline, CDR1 is MNHEY, CDR2 SMNVEV (reference sequence). The CDR3 sequence is 16 residues long. V dropped 5 bases and J dropped 7; count of bases not matched to a gene: 17. CDR3 bases: TGTGCCAGCAGTACCCCAAGTAGCGGGTCACGGGGGGAGCAGTACTTC. Residues: CASSTPSSGSRGEQYF.

About this clone itself: A read error may account for a junction end that differs from germline. CDR3 amino acids: CSSSPIPGQGYEQYF. DNA for the CDR3: TGTTCCAGCAGCCCAATACCGGGACAGGGCTACGAGCAGTACTTC. The rearrangement uses TRBV7-9 and TRBJ2-7; 9 positions match TRBD1. Germline CDR1 and CDR2: SEHNR and FQNEAQ (reference sequence). CDR3 length equals 15 residues. Full variable domain (rest looked up from reference TRBV7-9 and TRBJ2-7): DTGVSQNPRHKITKRGQNVTFRCDPISEHNRLYWYRQTLGQGPEFLTYFQNEAQLEKSRLLSDRFSAERPKGSFSTLEIQRTEQGDSAMYLCSSSPIPGQGYEQYFGPGTRLTVT.

The count of this clone is one. The rearrangement joins TRBV5-1 to TRBJ2-1, with 8 bases aligning to TRBD2. Germline CDR1 SGHRS, CDR2 YFSETQ. Trimming took 4 bases from V and 8 from J; bases not matched to a gene: 11. The CDR3 is 15 residues long. In DNA, the CDR3 is TGCGCCAGCAGCGGAAATAGCGGGATAATTTATGAGCAGTTCTTC. It yields the protein CASSGNSGIIYEQFF.

V usage is TRBV4-3 and J usage is TRBJ2-6, with 9 bases fitting TRBD2. The CDR3 spans 19 residues. The junction had 10 bases not matched to a gene; V was cut back by 0 bases and J by 4 bases. The germline V gene has CDR1 LGHNA and CDR2 YSLEER. CDR3: CASSQDWAGGVPGANVLTF. CDR3 bases: TGCGCCAGCAGCCAAGATTGGGCGGGAGGGGTCCCCGGGGCCAACGTCCTGACTTTC.

The chain is built from TRBV15 and TRBJ2-3; the D gene is possibly TRBD1 (6 bases). CDR3 length: 15 amino acids. Germline CDR1 and CDR2: LNHNV and YYDKDF (reference sequence). The V and J ends lost 1 base and 5 bases respectively, with 13 bases between them. CDR3 region: CATSRGDLDRDTQYF. In nucleotides, the CDR3 is TGTGCCACCAGCAGAGGGGATTTGGACAGAGATACGCAGTATTTT.

This clone turned up a few times. The CDR3 is CASSLGDRGTYEQYF. As DNA, the CDR3 is TGTGCCAGCAGCTTGGGGGACAGGGGTACCTACGAGCAGTACTTC. V is TRBV7-9 and J is TRBJ2-7, with TRBD1 matching over 10 bases. The germline V gene encodes CDR1 SEHNR and CDR2 FQNEAQ (reference sequence). CDR3 length equals 15 residues. With V trimmed by 3 bases and J by 2 bases, 4 bases remained unmatched.

This chain connects TRBV18 to TRBJ2-5; 7 nucleotides match TRBD2. The ends lost 0 bases at V and 4 bases at J; junction bases unmatched: 8. Per germline, CDR1 KGHSH and CDR2 LQKENI. This CDR3 contains 16 residues. The CDR3 protein is CASSPPTPGLSETQYF. The CDR3 nucleotides are TGTGCCAGCTCACCACCGACTCCGGGACTATCAGAGACCCAGTACTTC.